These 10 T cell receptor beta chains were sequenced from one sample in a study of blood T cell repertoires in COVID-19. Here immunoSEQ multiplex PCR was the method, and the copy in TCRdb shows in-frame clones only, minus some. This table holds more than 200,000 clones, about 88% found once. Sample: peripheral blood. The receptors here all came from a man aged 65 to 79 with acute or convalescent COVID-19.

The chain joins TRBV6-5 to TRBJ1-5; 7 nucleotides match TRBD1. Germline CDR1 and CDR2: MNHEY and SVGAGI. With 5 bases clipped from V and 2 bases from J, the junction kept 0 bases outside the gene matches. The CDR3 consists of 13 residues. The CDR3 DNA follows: TGTGCCAGCAGTACAGGGGGCAATCAGCCCCAGCATTTT. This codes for CASSTGGNQPQHF.

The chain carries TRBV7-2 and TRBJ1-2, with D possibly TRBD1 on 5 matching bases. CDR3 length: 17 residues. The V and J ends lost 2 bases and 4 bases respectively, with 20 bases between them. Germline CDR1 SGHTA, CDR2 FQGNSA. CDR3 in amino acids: CASSLQGPVLVTYGYTF. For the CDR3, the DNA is TGTGCCAGCAGCTTACAGGGTCCGGTCTTGGTTACCTATGGCTACACCTTC.

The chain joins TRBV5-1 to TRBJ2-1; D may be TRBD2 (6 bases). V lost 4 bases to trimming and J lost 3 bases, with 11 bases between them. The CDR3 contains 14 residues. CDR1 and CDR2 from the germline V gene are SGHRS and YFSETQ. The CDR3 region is CASSPGGSYNEQFF. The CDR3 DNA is TGCGCCAGCAGCCCCGGAGGGAGCTACAATGAGCAGTTCTTC.

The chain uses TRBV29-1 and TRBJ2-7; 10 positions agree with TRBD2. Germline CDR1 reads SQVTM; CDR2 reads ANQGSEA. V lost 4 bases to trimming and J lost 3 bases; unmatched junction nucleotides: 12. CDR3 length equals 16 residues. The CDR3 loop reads CSVADWASGSNYEQYF. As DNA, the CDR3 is TGCAGCGTTGCCGATTGGGCTAGCGGGAGTAACTACGAGCAGTACTTC.

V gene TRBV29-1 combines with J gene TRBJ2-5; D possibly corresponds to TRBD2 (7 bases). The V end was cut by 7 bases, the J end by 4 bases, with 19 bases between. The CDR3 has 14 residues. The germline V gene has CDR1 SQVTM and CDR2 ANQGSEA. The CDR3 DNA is TGCAGCGGAGGAGGGGGGGGGTCTGGAGAGACCCAGTACTTC. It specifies CSGGGGGSGETQYF. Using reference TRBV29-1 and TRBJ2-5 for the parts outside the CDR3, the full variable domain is SAVISQKPSRDICQRGTSLTIQCQVDSQVTMMFWYRQQPGQSLTLIATANQGSEATYESGFVIDKFPISRPNLTFSTLTVSNMSPEDSSIYLCSGGGGGSGETQYFGPGTRLLVL.

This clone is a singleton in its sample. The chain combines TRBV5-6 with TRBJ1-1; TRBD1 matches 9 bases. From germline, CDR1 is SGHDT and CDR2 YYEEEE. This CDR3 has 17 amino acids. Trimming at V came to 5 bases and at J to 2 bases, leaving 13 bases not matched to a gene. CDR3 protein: CASRETGTGLSNTEAFF. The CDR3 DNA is TGTGCCAGCAGAGAAACCGGGACAGGGTTGTCAAACACTGAAGCTTTCTTT.

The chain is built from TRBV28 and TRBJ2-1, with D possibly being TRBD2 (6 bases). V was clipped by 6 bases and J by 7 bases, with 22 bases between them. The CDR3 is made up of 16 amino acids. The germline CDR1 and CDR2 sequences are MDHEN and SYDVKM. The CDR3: CASRTPAGTPGNEQFF. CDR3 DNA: TGTGCCAGCAGGACACCTGCTGGGACTCCAGGGAATGAGCAGTTCTTC.

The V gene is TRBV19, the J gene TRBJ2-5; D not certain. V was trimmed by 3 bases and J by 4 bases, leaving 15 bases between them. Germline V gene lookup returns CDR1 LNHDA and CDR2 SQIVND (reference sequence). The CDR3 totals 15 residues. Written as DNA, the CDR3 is TGTGCCAGTAGTATGGCGAACTCGCGGAGAGAGACCCAGTACTTC. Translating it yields CASSMANSRRETQYF.

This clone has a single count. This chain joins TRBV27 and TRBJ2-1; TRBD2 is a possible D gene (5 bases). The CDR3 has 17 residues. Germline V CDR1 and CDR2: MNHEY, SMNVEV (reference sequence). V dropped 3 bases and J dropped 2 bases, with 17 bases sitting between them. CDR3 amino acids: CASSFMSSGKTYNEQFF. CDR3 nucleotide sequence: TGTGCCAGCAGTTTTATGAGCTCGGGAAAGACCTACAATGAGCAGTTCTTC.

CDR3 protein: CASSVESGKTGELFF. The CDR3 DNA follows: TGTGCCAGCAGCGTAGAGTCAGGGAAGACCGGGGAGCTGTTTTTT. The chain has TRBV9 and TRBJ2-2; the D gene is possibly TRBD1 (5 bases). The germline V gene encodes CDR1 SGDLS and CDR2 YYNGEE. Trimming removed 0 bases at V and 5 bases at J, with 11 bases between. The CDR3 has 15 residues.